This TCR beta chain comes out of a study of shared clonotypes between healthy human individuals. The table lists this clone with a count of one. Its antigen remains unidentified. Whole-study findings and limits: Memory subsets generally showed smaller estimated richness than naive subsets did.

All the donors were Caucasian adults who lived in Nashville, Tennessee. Researchers partitioned CD4+ cells into CD45RA+ naive and CD45RA-negative memory subsets. Produced via immunoSEQ multiplex PCR; TCRdb's table is partial and in-frame only. The sample lists just over 2,000,000 clones; roughly 95% were seen once. The germline CDR1 and CDR2 sequences are SGHAT and FQNNGV. The CDR3 has 16 amino acids. Trimming removed 2 bases from V and 6 bases from J; junction bases left unmatched: 11. The V gene is TRBV11-2, the J gene TRBJ2-7; 9 bases align to TRBD2. What was sequenced was naive CD4+ T cells sorted from blood. Subset: CD45RA+ positively selected. The TCR sequence derives from a man aged 18 to 29 in good health. CDR3 residues: CASSLSGSGSQAEQYF. DNA of the CDR3: TGTGCCAGCAGCTTAAGCGGTAGCGGGAGCCAGGCCGAGCAGTACTTC.